The clone carrying this T cell receptor beta chain came up once. This specimen comes from a study of T cell responses to AZD1222 COVID-19 vaccine. There are 13 residues in the CDR3. Trimming took 3 bases from V and 8 from J, leaving 14 bases between them. Germline V gene sequence: CDR1 SGHRS, CDR2 YFSETQ. Profiling relied on immunoSEQ multiplex PCR, and the TCRdb table lists in-frame clones only, not all of them. The sample lists 100,000 to 150,000 clones; more than 75% were seen once. The genes are TRBV5-1 and TRBJ1-2; D is uncertain. This receptor was identified in an adult in good health. The input for sequencing was peripheral blood, taken on day 0 of AZD1222 vaccination. The CDR3 protein is CASSSLTRVGYTF. The CDR3 DNA sequence: TGCGCCAGCAGCTCACTAACCCGTGTGGGCTACACCTTC. Drawing the rest from reference TRBV5-1 and TRBJ1-2, the complete variable domain is KAGVTQTPRYLIKTRGQQVTLSCSPISGHRSVSWYQQTPGQGLQFLFEYFSETQRNKGNFPGRFSGRQFSNSRSEMNVSTLELGDSALYLCASSSLTRVGYTFGSGTRLTVV.